This T cell receptor (beta chain) was identified in a study of post-analysis software for immune sequencing data. Tagging with unique molecular identifiers was a feature of the TCR beta cDNA libraries. TCRdb independently ran MiXCR on the PCR reads; one entry per CDR3 protein. The sample carries roughly 400,000 distinct CDR3 sequences, about 40% recorded once. Study-wide findings and caveats: Under F measure analysis, samples from one preparation batch co-clustered strongly. For normalized Chao1 diversity, multiple sclerosis patients scored significantly lower than controls did. In patients, about 5 TRBV segments were more frequent than in controls, with TRBV5-6, TRBV5-1 and TRBV20-1 among them.

From germline, CDR1 is MDHEN and CDR2 SYDVKM. The CDR3 runs 15 residues. The V segment lost 5 bases and the J segment 7 bases; nucleotides outside the gene matches: 11. Only a few counts were recorded for this clonotype. Its antigen is as yet unknown. The source of this sequence is a girl aged 2-15 years with multiple sclerosis. The chain uses TRBV28 and TRBJ2-7; 10 bases are a match to TRBD1. The sample comprised blood. CDR3 protein: CASSPSGQGSGEQYF. In DNA form, the CDR3 reads TGTGCCAGCAGTCCATCGGGACAGGGGTCGGGGGAGCAGTACTTC.